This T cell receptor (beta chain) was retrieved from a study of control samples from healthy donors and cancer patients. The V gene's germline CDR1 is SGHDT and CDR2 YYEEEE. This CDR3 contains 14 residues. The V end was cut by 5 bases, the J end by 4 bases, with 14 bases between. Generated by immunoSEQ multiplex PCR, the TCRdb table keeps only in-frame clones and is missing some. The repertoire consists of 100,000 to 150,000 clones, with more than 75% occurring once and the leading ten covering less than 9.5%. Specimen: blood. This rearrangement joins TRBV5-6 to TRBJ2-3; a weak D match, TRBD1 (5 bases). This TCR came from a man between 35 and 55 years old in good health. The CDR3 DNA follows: TGTGCCAGCAGGTATTCAGGGTTCGCAGATACGCAGTATTTT. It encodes CASRYSGFADTQYF.